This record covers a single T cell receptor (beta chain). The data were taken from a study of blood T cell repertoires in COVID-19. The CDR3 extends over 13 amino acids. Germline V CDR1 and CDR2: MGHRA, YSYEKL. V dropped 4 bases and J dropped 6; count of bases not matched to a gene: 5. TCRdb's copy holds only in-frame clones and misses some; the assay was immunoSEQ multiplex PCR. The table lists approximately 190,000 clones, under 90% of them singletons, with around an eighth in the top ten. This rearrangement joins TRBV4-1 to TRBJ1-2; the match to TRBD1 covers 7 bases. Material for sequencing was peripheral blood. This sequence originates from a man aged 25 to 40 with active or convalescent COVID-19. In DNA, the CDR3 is TGCGCCAGCAGCCGATCGCAGGGGGATGGCTACACCTTC. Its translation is CASSRSQGDGYTF.